This section outlines one TCR beta chain sequence together with its context. This clone's antigen is unknown. No base-level quality is on record; no much larger clone is a single base apart. Patients with a history of autoimmune disease or receiving systemic immunosuppression were excluded from the trial. Peripheral blood for TCR sequencing was drawn from every dose cohort at baseline, at cycle 4 day 1 and at cycle 7 day 1. Samples were obtained from an open-label, multicenter, first-in-human phase I dose-escalation trial of ivuxolimab. The trial enrolled adults with locally advanced or metastatic head and neck squamous cell, hepatocellular, melanoma or renal cell carcinoma. Before TCR sequencing, CD4+ T cells and CD8+ T cells were sorted from peripheral blood as separate populations. Trimming costs V 0 bases and J 0 bases, and their ends lie 6 bases apart. Per the germline V gene, SGHRS is the CDR1 and YFSETQ is the CDR2. The CDR3 covers 14 residues, taking in both the cysteine and the phenylalanine. Left in the record is the CDR3 DNA by itself, 42 bases read in frame from the first base.

To sequence the TCRbeta CDR3 region, genomic DNA was isolated from the sorted cells. The immunoSEQ Assay was used for sequencing of TCRbeta CDR3 regions. Drawn from immuneACCESS, this table holds only the in-frame rearrangements with V and J called that TCRdb kept. Clones are partly lost; checked studies trace under half to an unresolved V gene and leave the rest unexplained. The sample table shows approximately 70,000 clones, and about 93% are seen once. The top ten hold about 5.5% of the sample. This sample was included in a study of OX40 agonist ivuxolimab in advanced cancers. About the full investigation: Ivuxolimab was an agonistic, fully human IgG2 monoclonal antibody directed against OX40 (CD134), a costimulatory receptor. Intravenous ivuxolimab was administered to patients every 2 weeks at six dose levels: 0.01, 0.1, 0.3, 1.5, 3 and 10 mg/kg. The dose-escalation cohort was about 86% male with a mean age of 60 years, ranging from about 23 to 85. Patients were allowed to have had prior anti-PD-1, anti-PD-L1 or anti-CTLA-4 therapy, and around 41% of the dose-escalation patients had previously received checkpoint inhibitors. The paper covers the monotherapy dose-escalation part of the phase I ivuxolimab trial, which included N of about 51 patients. Partial responses occurred in three dose-escalation patients: two with cutaneous melanoma and one with hepatocellular carcinoma. Peripheral TCRbeta sequencing aimed to test whether ivuxolimab altered TCR sequence diversity and caused clonal T-cell expansion. Of the approximately 50 dose-escalation patients, hepatocellular carcinoma was present in approximately 20, melanoma in around 15, renal cell carcinoma in 9 and head and neck cancer in 9.

Overall results and qualifications from the work: Antigen specificity was not determined for the clonally expanded peripheral T cells. At doses from 0.1 to 3.0 mg/kg, clonal expansion was seen in both CD4+ and CD8+ blood T cells between baseline and week 6. Low levels of normalized T-cell clonal expansion were also shown by some nonresponding patients. In the 0.1-3.0 mg/kg groups, partial responders had among the lowest normalized peripheral clonal expansion, particularly in CD8+ T cells. After ivuxolimab, CD8+ T cells had more expanded clones than CD4+ T cells on average.

Recombination linked TRBV5-1 to TRBJ1-1, with an unclear D gene assignment. This receptor was taken from an adult with an advanced solid tumor such as melanoma, head and neck, liver or kidney cancer. This specimen was CD4+ or CD8+ T cells sorted from blood, taken in a trial of the OX40 agonist ivuxolimab. DNA sequence: TGCGCCAGCAGCTTGGGAGGGATGAACACTGAAGCTTTCTTT. This gives the protein CASSLGGMNTEAFF.